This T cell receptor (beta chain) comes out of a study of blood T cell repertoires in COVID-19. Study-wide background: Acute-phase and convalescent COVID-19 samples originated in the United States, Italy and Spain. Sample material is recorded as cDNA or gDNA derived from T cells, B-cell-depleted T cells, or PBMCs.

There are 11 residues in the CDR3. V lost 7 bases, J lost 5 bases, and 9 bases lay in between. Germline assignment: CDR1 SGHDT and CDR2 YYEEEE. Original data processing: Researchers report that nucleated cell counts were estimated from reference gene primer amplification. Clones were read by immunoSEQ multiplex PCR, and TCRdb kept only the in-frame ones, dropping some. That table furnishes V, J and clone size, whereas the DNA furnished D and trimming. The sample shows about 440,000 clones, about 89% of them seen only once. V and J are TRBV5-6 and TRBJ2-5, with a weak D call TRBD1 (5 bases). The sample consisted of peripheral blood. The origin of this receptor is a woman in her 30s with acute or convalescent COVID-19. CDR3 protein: CASGKGETQYF. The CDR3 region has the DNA TGTGCCAGCGGTAAGGGGGAGACCCAGTACTTC.